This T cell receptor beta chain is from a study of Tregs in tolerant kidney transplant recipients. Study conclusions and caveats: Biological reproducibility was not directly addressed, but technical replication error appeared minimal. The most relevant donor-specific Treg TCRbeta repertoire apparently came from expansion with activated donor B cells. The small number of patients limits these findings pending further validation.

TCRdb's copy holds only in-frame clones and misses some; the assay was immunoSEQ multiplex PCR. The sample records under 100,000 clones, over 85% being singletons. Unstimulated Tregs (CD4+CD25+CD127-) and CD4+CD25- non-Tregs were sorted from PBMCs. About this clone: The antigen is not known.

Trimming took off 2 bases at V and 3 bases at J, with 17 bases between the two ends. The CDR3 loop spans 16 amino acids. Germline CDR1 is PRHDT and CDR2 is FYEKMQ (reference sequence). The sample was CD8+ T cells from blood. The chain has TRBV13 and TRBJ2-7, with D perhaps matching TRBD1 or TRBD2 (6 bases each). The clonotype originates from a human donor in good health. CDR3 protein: CASSLRPRGVNYEQYF. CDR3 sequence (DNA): TGTGCCAGCAGCTTAAGGCCAAGGGGGGTTAACTACGAGCAGTACTTC.